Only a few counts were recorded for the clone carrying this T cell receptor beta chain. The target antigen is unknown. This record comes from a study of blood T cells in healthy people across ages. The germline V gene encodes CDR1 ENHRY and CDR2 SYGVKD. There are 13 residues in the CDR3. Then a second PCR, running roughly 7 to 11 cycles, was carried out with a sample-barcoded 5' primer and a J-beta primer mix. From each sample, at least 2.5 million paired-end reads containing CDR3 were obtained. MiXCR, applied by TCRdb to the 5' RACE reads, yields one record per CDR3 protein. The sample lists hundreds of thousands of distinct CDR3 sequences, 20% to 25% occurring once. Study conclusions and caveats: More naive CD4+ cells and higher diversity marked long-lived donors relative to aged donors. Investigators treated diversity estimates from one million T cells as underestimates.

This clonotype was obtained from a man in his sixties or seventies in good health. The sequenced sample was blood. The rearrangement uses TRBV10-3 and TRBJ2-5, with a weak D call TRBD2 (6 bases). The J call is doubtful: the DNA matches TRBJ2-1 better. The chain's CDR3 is CAISGVADNEQFF. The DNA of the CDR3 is TGTGCCATCAGTGGCGTAGCGGACAATGAGCAGTTCTTC.